Presented here are 18 T cell receptor beta chains from one specimen sequenced in a study of blood T cell repertoires in COVID-19. Using immunoSEQ multiplex PCR, the repertoire was profiled, and TCRdb retains in-frame clones only, with some absent. The sample has roughly 200,000 clones, around 88% seen once. The specimen sequenced was peripheral blood. The receptor set was obtained from a man between 35 and 55 years old with active or convalescent COVID-19.

In its sample, this clone was seen once. This chain joins TRBV5-1 and TRBJ1-1, with a tentative D call TRBD1 (5 bases). Germline CDR1 SGHRS, CDR2 YFSETQ. With 1 base removed from V and 2 bases from J, the gap between germline ends came to 9 bases. The CDR3 covers 14 residues. The CDR3 nucleotides are TGCGCCAGCAGCTTGTTACAGGTTAACACTGAAGCTTTCTTT. Protein: CASSLLQVNTEAFF. The full variable domain, completed using reference TRBV5-1 and TRBJ1-1, is KAGVTQTPRYLIKTRGQQVTLSCSPISGHRSVSWYQQTPGQGLQFLFEYFSETQRNKGNFPGRFSGRQFSNSRSEMNVSTLELGDSALYLCASSLLQVNTEAFFGQGTRLTVV.

This clone has a handful of counts. The rearrangement joins TRBV3-1 (or the pseudogene TRBV3-2) to TRBJ2-7, with D possibly being TRBD2 (5 bases). V shed 4 bases and J shed 12 bases, with 13 bases lying between them. Germline V lookup: CDR1 LGHDT, CDR2 YNNKEL (reference sequence). The CDR3 totals 11 residues. The CDR3 here is CASSRTSDLYF. In nucleotides, the CDR3 is TGTGCCAGCAGCCGAACTAGTGATCTGTACTTC.

This clone is a singleton in its sample. V gene TRBV7-2 combines with J gene TRBJ1-3; TRBD1 matches at 9 bases. J was trimmed by 1 base and V by 4 bases; bases with no gene match: 5. The CDR3 length is 16 residues. Per germline, CDR1 SGHTA and CDR2 FQGNSA. CDR3 in amino acids: CASSWGGTGSGNTIYF. In DNA form, the CDR3 reads TGTGCCAGCAGCTGGGGCGGGACAGGGTCTGGAAACACCATATATTTT.

V usage is TRBV5-8 and J usage is TRBJ1-5; D is ambiguous. CDR1 and CDR2 from the germline V gene are SGHTS and YDEGEE. Between the trimmed V and J ends, which lost 0 bases and 11 bases, there was a span of 15 bases. The CDR3 spans 14 residues. The CDR3 nucleotides are TGTGCCAGCAGCTTGGACCAGGTGTCATGGTCCCAGCATTTT. Amino acids: CASSLDQVSWSQHF.

The J gene is TRBJ2-7, the V gene TRBV24-1; 12 nucleotides agree with TRBD2. The CDR3 spans 13 residues. Germline CDR1 and CDR2: KGHDR and SFDVKD. V gave up 9 bases and J gave up 2 bases; unmatched junction bases: 1. The CDR3 loop reads CATWTSGTYEQYF. CDR3 nucleotides: TGTGCCACCTGGACTAGCGGGACCTACGAGCAGTACTTC.

This clone appeared a few times. This chain connects TRBV2 to TRBJ1-1; no clear D gene. Trimming removed 8 bases from V and 0 bases from J, with 19 bases in between. Germline V gene sequence: CDR1 SNHLY, CDR2 FYNNEI. The CDR3 has 16 amino acids. The DNA of the CDR3 is TGTGCCAGCTTAGACTTAAACTTTCCTTTGAACACTGAAGCTTTCTTT. Protein product: CASLDLNFPLNTEAFF.

The rearrangement joins TRBV5-1 to TRBJ1-6; weak D call: TRBD1 (6 bases). The CDR3 extends over 14 amino acids. Germline V gene sequence: CDR1 SGHRS, CDR2 YFSETQ. Trimming removed 2 bases at V and 9 bases at J, with 12 bases between. The CDR3 DNA follows: TGCGCCAGCAGCTTAAACAGGGTGCGTTCACCCCTCCACTTT. Residues: CASSLNRVRSPLHF. Filled out from reference TRBV5-1 and TRBJ1-6, the complete variable domain reads KAGVTQTPRYLIKTRGQQVTLSCSPISGHRSVSWYQQTPGQGLQFLFEYFSETQRNKGNFPGRFSGRQFSNSRSEMNVSTLELGDSALYLCASSLNRVRSPLHFGNGTRLTVT.

This clone was recorded only once. The rearrangement links TRBV30 to TRBJ2-6; perhaps TRBD1 as D (5 bases). With 2 bases removed from V and 2 bases from J, the gap between germline ends came to 7 bases. The germline V gene has CDR1 GTSNPN and CDR2 SVGIG (reference sequence). CDR3 length: 14 amino acids. The CDR3 loop is CAWSRGTGANVLTF. The CDR3 DNA reads as TGTGCCTGGAGTAGGGGAACTGGGGCCAACGTCCTGACTTTC.

This clone appeared many times. Other nucleotide sequences from this sample produce the same CDR3. V is TRBV30 and J is TRBJ2-3, with D maybe TRBD2 (6 bases). The CDR3 has 15 amino acids. Germline assignment: CDR1 GTSNPN and CDR2 SVGIG (reference sequence). V dropped 0 bases and J dropped 1 base, with 11 bases sitting between them. CDR3 sequence (DNA): TGTGCCTGGAGTGTAGGTGGAGGGGGCACAGATACGCAGTATTTT. Residues: CAWSVGGGGTDTQYF.

The CDR3 region has the DNA TGTGCCAGCTCACCACCGGACTCTAGCCCCGGCTACACCTTC. It yields the protein CASSPPDSSPGYTF. This chain links TRBV18 with TRBJ1-2; D is unresolved. The germline gives CDR1 KGHSH, CDR2 LQKENI. The CDR3 runs 14 residues. V dropped 0 bases and J dropped 8 bases, with 13 bases sitting between them.

The CDR3 nucleotides are TGTGCCTGGTTTGGGACAGGGGTCCATGAGCAGTTCTTC. Its protein product is CAWFGTGVHEQFF. The V gene is TRBV30, the J gene TRBJ2-1; the match to TRBD1 covers 10 bases. The CDR3 length is 13 residues. V shed 5 bases, J shed 8 bases, and the junction held 6 bases outside the gene matches. Germline loops: CDR1 GTSNPN, CDR2 SVGIG (reference sequence).

The V gene is TRBV21-1, the J gene TRBJ2-3; whether TRBD2, the table's D call, matches the DNA was not checked. TRBV21-1 is deemed a pseudogene. The CDR3 is 15 amino acids. The CDR3 DNA follows: TGTGCCAGGACCACCCCTGGGGGGGTCACAGATACGCAGTATTTT. Protein: CARTTPGGVTDTQYF.

This clone appeared a single time. DNA of the CDR3: TGTGCCAGTAGTATCGGGGGAGGCAGCGGGGCCCTCGATACGCAGTATTTT. This encodes CASSIGGGSGALDTQYF. V is TRBV19 and J is TRBJ2-3; 7 positions agree with TRBD2. Germline V gene lookup returns CDR1 LNHDA and CDR2 SQIVND (reference sequence). The trim removed 3 bases at V and 6 bases at J, leaving 15 bases unmatched. CDR3 length equals 17 residues.

This clone was recorded a few times. The chain joins TRBV7-9 to TRBJ2-3, with D perhaps TRBD2 (6 bases). With 4 bases removed from V and 4 bases from J, the gap between germline ends came to 15 bases. The germline CDR1 and CDR2 sequences are SEHNR and FQNEAQ (reference sequence). The CDR3 contains 15 residues. CDR3 DNA sequence: TGTGCCAGCAGCTCAAGACTAGAAGGGGCAGATACGCAGTATTTT. The encoded protein is CASSSRLEGADTQYF.

This rearrangement joins TRBV7-6 to TRBJ2-1; tentative D call: TRBD2 (6 bases). In germline, CDR1 is SGHVS, CDR2 FNYEAQ. CDR3 length equals 17 residues. Trimming pared 1 base from V and 0 bases from J, leaving 13 bases between. This CDR3 is CASSLGTTGSSYNEQFF. The CDR3 nucleotides are TGTGCCAGCAGCTTAGGGACTACCGGTAGCTCCTACAATGAGCAGTTCTTC.

The chain carries TRBV6-2 or TRBV6-3 and TRBJ1-6; D may be TRBD1 (5 bases). Germline V gives CDR1 MNHEY, CDR2 SVGEGT. The CDR3 sequence is 17 residues long. V shed 4 bases and J shed 0 bases, with 13 bases lying between them. This CDR3 reads CASSSDSLSSYNSPLHF. CDR3 nucleotide sequence: TGTGCCAGCAGTTCCGACAGTCTAAGCTCCTATAATTCACCCCTCCACTTT.

The chain employs TRBV5-1 and TRBJ1-1; no clear D gene. The CDR3 runs 14 residues. The V end was cut by 2 bases, the J end by 2 bases, with 10 bases between. CDR1 is SGHRS and CDR2 is YFSETQ in the germline V gene. This chain's CDR3 is CASSFGPANTEAFF. The CDR3 DNA follows: TGCGCCAGCAGCTTTGGGCCGGCAAACACTGAAGCTTTCTTT. Drawing the rest from reference TRBV5-1 and TRBJ1-1, the complete variable domain is KAGVTQTPRYLIKTRGQQVTLSCSPISGHRSVSWYQQTPGQGLQFLFEYFSETQRNKGNFPGRFSGRQFSNSRSEMNVSTLELGDSALYLCASSFGPANTEAFFGQGTRLTVV.

The rearrangement joins TRBV5-4 to TRBJ2-7; TRBD1 matches at 9 bases. The CDR3 spans 16 residues. Looked up from germline, CDR1 is SGHNT and CDR2 is YYREEE (reference sequence). V lost 0 bases to trimming and J lost 1 base; unmatched junction nucleotides: 5. The CDR3: CASSLGRDRESYEQYF. In DNA form, the CDR3 reads TGTGCCAGCAGCTTGGGGAGGGACAGGGAATCCTACGAGCAGTACTTC.